This T cell receptor (beta chain) is drawn from a study of beta chain features in type 1 diabetes. Expressed TCRB transcripts were sequenced because the entire RNA isolate underwent reverse transcription. The protocol was immunoSEQ multiplex PCR, while the TCRdb copy is restricted to in-frame clones and leaves out a portion. The sample lists 300,000 to 350,000 clones, about 13% occurring once. General observations from the study: Naive, central memory and Treg TCRB repertoires appeared more alike in patients than in healthy donors. PCR might pick shorter templates more often, in the same way for patients and controls. Among all four CD4+ subsets, Type 1 diabetes patients had TCRB CDR3s that were moderately but significantly shorter.

This CDR3 region has 12 residues. Trimming left V 5 bases short and J 2 bases short, with 6 bases between. Germline values: CDR1 WSHSY, CDR2 SAAADI. Markers CD45RO/CCR7/CD25/CD127/CD95/CD27 served to sort CD4+ naive, central memory, regulatory and stem cell-like memory cells. With respect to this clone: Its target is unknown.

Specimen: naive CD4+ T cells from blood. The chain employs TRBV10-2 and TRBJ1-2; D is uncertain. This TCR was recovered from a woman aged 18-35 years with type 1 diabetes. The chain's CDR3 is CASSPQNYGYTF. The CDR3, as DNA: TGCGCCAGCAGTCCTCAGAACTATGGCTACACCTTC.